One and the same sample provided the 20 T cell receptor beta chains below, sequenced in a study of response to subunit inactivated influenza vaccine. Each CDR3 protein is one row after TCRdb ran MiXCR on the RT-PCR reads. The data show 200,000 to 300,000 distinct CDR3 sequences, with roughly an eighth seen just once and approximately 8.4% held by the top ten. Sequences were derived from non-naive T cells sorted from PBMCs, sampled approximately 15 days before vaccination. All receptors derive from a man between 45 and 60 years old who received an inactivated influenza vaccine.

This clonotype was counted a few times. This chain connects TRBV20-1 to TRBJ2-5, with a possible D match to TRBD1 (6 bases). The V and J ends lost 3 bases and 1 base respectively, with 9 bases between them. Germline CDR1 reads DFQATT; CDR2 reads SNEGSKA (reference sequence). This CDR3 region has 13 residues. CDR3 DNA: TGCAGTGCTAGCTTGGGGGCCCAAGAGACCCAGTACTTC. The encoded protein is CSASLGAQETQYF.

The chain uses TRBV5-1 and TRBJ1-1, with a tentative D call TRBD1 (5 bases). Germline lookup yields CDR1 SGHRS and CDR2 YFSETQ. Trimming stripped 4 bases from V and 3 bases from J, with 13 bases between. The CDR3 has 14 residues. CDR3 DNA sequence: TGCGCCAGCAGCACGGACGGGACGGACACTGAAGCTTTCTTT. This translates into CASSTDGTDTEAFF.

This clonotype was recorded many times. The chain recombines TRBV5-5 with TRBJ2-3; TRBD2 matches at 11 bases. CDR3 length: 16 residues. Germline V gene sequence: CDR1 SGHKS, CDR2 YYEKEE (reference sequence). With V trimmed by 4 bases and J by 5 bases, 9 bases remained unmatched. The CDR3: CASSRLTSGGGDTQYF. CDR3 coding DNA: TGTGCCAGCAGCCGGCTAACTAGCGGGGGCGGAGATACGCAGTATTTT.

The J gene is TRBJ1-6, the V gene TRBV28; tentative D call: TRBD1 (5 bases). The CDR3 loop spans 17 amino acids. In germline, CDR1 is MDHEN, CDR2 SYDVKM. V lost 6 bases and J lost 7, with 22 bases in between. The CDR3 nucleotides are TGTGCCAGCAGGACAAGAGACTCGGGACGGCAAAATTCACCCCTCCACTTT. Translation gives CASRTRDSGRQNSPLHF. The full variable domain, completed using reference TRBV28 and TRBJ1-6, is DVKVTQSSRYLVKRTGEKVFLECVQDMDHENMFWYRQDPGLGLRLIYFSYDVKMKEKGDIPEGYSVSREKKERFSLILESASTNQTSMYLCASRTRDSGRQNSPLHFGNGTRLTVT.

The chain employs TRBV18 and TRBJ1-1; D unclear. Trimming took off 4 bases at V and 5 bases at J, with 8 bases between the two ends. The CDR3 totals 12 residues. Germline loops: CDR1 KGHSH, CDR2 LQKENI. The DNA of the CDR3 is TGTGCCAGCTCACTAGGAGATACTGAAGCTTTCTTT. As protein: CASSLGDTEAFF.

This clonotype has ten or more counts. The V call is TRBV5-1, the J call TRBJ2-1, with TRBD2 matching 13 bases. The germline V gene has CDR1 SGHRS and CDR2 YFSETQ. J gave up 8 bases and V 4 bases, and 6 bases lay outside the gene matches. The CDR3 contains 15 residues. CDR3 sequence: CASSNRTSGGYEQFF. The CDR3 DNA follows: TGCGCCAGCAGCAATCGGACTAGCGGGGGCTATGAGCAGTTCTTC.

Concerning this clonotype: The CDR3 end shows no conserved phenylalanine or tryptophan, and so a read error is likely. In DNA form, the CDR3 reads TGTGCCAGCAGCCCTGACATGCTCTGCGGGGAGCTGTTTTGT. Its translation is CASSPDMLCGELFC. This chain links TRBV5-5 with TRBJ2-2; D remains unclear. The CDR3 is 14 amino acids. CDR1 SGHKS and CDR2 YYEKEE come from the germline V gene (reference sequence). V was pared by 4 bases and J by 7 bases, with 14 bases between.

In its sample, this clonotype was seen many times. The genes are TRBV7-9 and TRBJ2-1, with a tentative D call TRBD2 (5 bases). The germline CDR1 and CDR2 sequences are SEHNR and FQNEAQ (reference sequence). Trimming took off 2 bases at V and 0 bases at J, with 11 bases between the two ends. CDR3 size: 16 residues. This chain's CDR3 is CASSLPTSSSYNEQFF. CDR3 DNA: TGTGCCAGCAGCTTACCCACTAGTTCCTCCTACAATGAGCAGTTCTTC. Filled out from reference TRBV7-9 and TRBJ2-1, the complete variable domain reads DTGVSQNPRHKITKRGQNVTFRCDPISEHNRLYWYRQTLGQGPEFLTYFQNEAQLEKSRLLSDRFSAERPKGSFSTLEIQRTEQGDSAMYLCASSLPTSSSYNEQFFGPGTRLTVL.

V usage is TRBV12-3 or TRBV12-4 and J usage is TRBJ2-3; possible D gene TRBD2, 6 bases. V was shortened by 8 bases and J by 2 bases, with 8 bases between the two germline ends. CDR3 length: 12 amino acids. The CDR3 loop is CASGGNTDTQYF. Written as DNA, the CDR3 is TGTGCCAGCGGGGGGAACACAGATACGCAGTATTTT.

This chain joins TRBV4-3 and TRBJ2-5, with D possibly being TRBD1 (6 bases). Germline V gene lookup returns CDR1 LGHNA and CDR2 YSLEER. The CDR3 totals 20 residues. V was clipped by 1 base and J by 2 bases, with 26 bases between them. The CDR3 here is CASSQGVLPSRGTPQETQYF. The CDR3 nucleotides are TGCGCCAGCAGCCAAGGAGTTCTTCCCTCTCGAGGGACACCTCAAGAGACCCAGTACTTC.

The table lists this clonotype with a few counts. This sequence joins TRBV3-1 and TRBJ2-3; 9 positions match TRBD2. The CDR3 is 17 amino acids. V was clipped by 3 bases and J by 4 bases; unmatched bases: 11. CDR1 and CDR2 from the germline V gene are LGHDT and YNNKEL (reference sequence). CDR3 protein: CASSHPLRGGGADTQYF. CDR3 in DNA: TGTGCCAGCAGCCACCCGTTGCGGGGGGGTGGGGCAGATACGCAGTATTTT.

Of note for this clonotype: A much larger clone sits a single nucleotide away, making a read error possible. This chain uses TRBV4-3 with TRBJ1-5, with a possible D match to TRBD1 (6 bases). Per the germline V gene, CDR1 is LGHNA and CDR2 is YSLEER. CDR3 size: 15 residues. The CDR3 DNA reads TGCGCCAGCAGCCAAAGTAGGACAGCTAATCGGCCCCAGCATTTT. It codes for CASSQSRTANRPQHF.

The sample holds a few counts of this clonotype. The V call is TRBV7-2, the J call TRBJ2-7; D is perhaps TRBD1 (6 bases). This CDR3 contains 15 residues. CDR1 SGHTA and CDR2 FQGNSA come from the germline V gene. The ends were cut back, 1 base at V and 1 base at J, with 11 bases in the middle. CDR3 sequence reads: CASSLVPDSSYEQYF. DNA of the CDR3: TGTGCCAGCAGCTTAGTCCCGGACAGTTCCTACGAGCAGTACTTC. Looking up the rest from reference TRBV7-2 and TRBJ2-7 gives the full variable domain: GAGVSQSPSNKVTEKGKDVELRCDPISGHTALYWYRQSLGQGLEFLIYFQGNSAPDKSGLPSDRFSAERTGGSVSTLTIQRTQQEDSAVYLCASSLVPDSSYEQYFGPGTRLTVT.

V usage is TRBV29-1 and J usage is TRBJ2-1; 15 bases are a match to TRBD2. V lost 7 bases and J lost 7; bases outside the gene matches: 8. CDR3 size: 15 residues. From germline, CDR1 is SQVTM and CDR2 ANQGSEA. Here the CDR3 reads CSAGTSGGLSNEQFF. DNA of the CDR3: TGCAGCGCCGGGACTAGCGGGGGGCTTTCTAATGAGCAGTTCTTC.

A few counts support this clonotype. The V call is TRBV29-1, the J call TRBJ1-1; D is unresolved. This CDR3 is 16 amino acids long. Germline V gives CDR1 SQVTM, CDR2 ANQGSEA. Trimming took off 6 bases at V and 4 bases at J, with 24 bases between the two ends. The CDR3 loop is CSVVAQGRIKGTEAFF. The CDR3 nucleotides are TGCAGCGTGGTAGCCCAAGGACGGATCAAGGGCACTGAAGCTTTCTTT.

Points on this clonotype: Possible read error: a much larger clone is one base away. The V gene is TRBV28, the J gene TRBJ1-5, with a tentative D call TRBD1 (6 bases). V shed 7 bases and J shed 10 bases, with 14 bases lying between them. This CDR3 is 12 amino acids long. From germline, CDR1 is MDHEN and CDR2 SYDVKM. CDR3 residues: CASTPGGHPQHF. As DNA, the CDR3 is TGTGCCAGCACACCGGGGGGCCACCCCCAGCATTTT.

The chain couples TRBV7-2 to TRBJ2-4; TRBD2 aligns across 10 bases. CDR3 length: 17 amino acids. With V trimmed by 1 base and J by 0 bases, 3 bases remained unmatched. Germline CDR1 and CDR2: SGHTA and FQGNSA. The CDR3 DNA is TGTGCCAGCAGCTTAGTAGCGGGGGGCTTAGCCAAAAACATTCAGTACTTC. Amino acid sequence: CASSLVAGGLAKNIQYF.

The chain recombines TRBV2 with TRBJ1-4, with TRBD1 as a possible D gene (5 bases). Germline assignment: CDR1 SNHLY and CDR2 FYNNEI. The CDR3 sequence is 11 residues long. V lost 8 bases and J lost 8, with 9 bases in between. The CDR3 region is CASSRGEKLFF. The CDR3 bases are TGTGCCAGCTCCCGGGGGGAAAAACTGTTTTTT.

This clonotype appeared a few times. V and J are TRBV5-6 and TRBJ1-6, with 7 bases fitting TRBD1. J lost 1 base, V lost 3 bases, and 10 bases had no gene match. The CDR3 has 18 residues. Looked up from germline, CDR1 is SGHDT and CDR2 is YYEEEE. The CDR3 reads CASSSNRGLWSYNSPLHF. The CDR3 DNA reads TGTGCCAGCAGCTCCAACAGGGGTCTTTGGTCCTATAATTCACCCCTCCACTTT.

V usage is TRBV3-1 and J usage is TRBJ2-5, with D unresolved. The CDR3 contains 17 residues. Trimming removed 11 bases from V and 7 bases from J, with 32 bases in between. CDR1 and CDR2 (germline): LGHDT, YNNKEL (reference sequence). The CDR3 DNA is TGTGCCTGCTGCAAAAGCTCTTATAGGGCCCTCTTTGGGACCCAGTACTTC. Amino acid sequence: CACCKSSYRALFGTQYF.